This TCR beta chain was recovered during a study of CD4+ T cells in melanoma. Findings and limits, study-wide: In melanoma, neoantigen-specific CD4+ T cells reportedly differed in differentiation state. CD8+ T cell, macrophage and B cell function reportedly correlated with neoantigen-specific CD4+ T cells.

Method: immunoSEQ multiplex PCR; TCRdb's copy keeps in-frame clones and lacks some. The sample lists about 9,000 clones; approximately 64% were seen once. Concerning this clone itself: Its target is unknown.

Sample: cells from a culture (not recorded whether cultured in vitro). The sequence came from a human donor with melanoma.

The CDR3 DNA reads TGCGCCAGCAGTAGTCCAGGGGCCTTGCTCAATCAGCCCCAGCATTTT. Its translation is CASSSPGALLNQPQHF. The chain couples TRBV4-1 to TRBJ1-5; TRBD1 might be the D (6 bases). Per the germline V gene, CDR1 is MGHRA and CDR2 is YSYEKL. V dropped 6 bases and J dropped 3 bases, with 18 bases sitting between them. The length of the CDR3 is 16 residues.